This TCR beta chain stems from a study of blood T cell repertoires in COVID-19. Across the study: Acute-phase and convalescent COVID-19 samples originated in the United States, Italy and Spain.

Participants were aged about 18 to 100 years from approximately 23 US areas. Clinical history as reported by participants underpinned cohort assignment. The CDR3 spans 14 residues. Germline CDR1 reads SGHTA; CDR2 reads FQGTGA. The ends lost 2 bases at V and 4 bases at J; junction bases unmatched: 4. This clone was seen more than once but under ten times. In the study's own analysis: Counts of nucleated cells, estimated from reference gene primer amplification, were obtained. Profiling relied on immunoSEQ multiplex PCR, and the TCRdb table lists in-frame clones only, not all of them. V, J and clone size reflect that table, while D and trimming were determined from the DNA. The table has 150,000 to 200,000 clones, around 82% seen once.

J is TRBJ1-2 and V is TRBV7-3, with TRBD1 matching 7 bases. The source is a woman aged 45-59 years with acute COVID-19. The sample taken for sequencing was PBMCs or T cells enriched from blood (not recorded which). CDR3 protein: CASSLSGGGYGYTF. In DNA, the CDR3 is TGTGCCAGCAGCTTATCAGGGGGTGGCTATGGCTACACCTTC.